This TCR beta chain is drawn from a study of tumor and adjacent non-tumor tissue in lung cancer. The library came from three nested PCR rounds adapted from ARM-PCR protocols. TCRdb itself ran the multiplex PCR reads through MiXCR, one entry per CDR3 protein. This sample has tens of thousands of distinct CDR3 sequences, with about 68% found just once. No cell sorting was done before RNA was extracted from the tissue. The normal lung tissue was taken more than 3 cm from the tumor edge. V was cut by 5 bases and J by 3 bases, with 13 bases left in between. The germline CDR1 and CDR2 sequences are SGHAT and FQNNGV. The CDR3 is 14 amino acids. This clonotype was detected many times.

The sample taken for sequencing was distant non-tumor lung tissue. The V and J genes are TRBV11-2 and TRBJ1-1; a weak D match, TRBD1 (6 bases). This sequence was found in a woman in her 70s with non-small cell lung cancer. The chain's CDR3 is CASSLTRGDTEAFF. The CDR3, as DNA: TGTGCCAGCAGCCTGACCAGGGGAGACACTGAAGCTTTCTTT. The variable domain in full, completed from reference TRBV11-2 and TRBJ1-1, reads EAGVAQSPRYKIIEKRQSVAFWCNPISGHATLYWYQQILGQGPKLLIQFQNNGVVDDSQLPKDRFSAERLKGVDSTLKIQPAKLEDSAVYLCASSLTRGDTEAFFGQGTRLTVV.